This TCR beta chain was sequenced during a study of blood T cell repertoires in COVID-19. In the study overall: T cells, B-cell-depleted T cells, or PBMCs supplied cDNA or gDNA.

CDR3 size: 15 residues. TCRdb's copy holds only in-frame clones and misses some; the assay was immunoSEQ multiplex PCR. The repertoire holds under 250,000 clones, with approximately 90% as singletons. The sequence derives from a woman between 35 and 50 years old with acute or convalescent COVID-19. Sequenced input: peripheral blood. The chain is built from TRBV21-1 and TRBJ2-2; the listed D gene, TRBD1, was not tested against the DNA. TRBV21-1 is reported as a pseudogene. The CDR3 region is CASSKRGRGTGELFF. The CDR3 nucleotides read TGTGCCAGCAGCAAAAGGGGGCGCGGCACCGGGGAGCTGTTTTTT.